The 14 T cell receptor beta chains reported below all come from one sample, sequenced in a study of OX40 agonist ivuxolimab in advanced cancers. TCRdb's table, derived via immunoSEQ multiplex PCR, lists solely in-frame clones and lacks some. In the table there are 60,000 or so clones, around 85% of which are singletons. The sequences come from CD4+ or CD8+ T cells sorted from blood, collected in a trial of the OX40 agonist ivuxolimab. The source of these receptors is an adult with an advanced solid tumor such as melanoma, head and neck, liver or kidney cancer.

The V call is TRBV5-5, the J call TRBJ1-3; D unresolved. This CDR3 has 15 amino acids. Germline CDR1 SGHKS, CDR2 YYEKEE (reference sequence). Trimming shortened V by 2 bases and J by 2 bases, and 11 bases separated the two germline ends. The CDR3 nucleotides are TGTGCCAGCAGCTTCCGGGTTGATACTGGAAACACCATATATTTT. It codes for CASSFRVDTGNTIYF.

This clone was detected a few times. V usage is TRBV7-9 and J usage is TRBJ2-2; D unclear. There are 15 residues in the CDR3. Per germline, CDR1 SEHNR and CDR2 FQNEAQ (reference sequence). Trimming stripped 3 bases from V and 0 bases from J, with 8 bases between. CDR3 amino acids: CASSFGRTNTGELFF. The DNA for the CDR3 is TGTGCCAGCAGCTTTGGACGGACGAACACCGGGGAGCTGTTTTTT.

CDR3 sequence reads: CASSLDPIRETQYF. The CDR3 DNA reads as TGTGCCAGCAGCCTGGACCCTATTCGGGAGACCCAGTACTTC. This rearrangement joins TRBV28 to TRBJ2-5; D remains unclear. V was pared by 6 bases and J by 5 bases, with 16 bases between. Germline CDR1 and CDR2: MDHEN and SYDVKM. CDR3 length equals 14 residues.

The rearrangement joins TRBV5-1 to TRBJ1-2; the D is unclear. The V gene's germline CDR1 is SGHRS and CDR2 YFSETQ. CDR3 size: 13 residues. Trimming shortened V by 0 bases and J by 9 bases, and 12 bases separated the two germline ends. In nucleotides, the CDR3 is TGCGCCAGCAGCTTGGCCGGGATCTCAAGCTACACCTTC. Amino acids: CASSLAGISSYTF.

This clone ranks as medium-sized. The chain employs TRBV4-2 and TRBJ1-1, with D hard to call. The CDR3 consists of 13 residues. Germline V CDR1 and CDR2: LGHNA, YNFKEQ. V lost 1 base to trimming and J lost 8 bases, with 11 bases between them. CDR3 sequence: CASSQVIGREAFF. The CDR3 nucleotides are TGTGCCAGCAGCCAAGTAATAGGCAGAGAAGCTTTCTTT.

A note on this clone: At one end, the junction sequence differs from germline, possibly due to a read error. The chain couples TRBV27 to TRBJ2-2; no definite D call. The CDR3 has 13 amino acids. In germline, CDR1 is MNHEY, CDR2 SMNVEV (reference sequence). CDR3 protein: CASSLPNTGELFF. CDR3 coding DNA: TGTGCCAGCAGTTTACCCAACACTGGGGAGCTGTTTTTT.

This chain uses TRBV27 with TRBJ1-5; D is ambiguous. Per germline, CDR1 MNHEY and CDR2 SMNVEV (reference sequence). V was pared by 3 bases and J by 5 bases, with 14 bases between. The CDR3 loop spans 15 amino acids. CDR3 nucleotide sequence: TGTGCCAGCAGTTTGATATGGGGAATGGATCAGCCCCAGCATTTT. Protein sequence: CASSLIWGMDQPQHF.

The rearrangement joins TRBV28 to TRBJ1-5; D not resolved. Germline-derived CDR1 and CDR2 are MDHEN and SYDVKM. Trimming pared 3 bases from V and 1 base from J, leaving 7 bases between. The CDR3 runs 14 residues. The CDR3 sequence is CASSFFGSNQPQHF. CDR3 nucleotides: TGTGCCAGCAGTTTCTTTGGGAGCAATCAGCCCCAGCATTTT.

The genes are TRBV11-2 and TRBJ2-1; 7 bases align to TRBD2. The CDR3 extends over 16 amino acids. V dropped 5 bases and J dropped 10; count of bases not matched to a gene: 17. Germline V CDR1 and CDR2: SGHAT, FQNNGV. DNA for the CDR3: TGTGCCAGCAGCCCCAGGTCCAGCGGGATGTTGTGGGAGCAGTTCTTC. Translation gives CASSPRSSGMLWEQFF.

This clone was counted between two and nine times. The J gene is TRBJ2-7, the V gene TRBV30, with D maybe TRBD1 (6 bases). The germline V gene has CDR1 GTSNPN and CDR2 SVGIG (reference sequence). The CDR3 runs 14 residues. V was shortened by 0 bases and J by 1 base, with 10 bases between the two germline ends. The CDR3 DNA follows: TGTGCCTGGAGTGTACGTACAGGGTCCTACGAGCAGTACTTC. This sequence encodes CAWSVRTGSYEQYF.

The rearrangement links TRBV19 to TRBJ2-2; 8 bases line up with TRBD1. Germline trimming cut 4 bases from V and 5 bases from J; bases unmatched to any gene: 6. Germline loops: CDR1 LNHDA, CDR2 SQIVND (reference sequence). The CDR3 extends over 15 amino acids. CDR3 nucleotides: TGTGCCAGTAGTAGAGGGACAGGCGAGACCGGGGAGCTGTTTTTT. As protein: CASSRGTGETGELFF.

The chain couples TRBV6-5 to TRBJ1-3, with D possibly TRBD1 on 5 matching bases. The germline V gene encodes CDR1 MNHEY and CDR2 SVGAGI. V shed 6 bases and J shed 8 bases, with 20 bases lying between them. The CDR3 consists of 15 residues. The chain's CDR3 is CASRTLYRGRYTIYF. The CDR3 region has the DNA TGTGCCAGCAGGACGCTCTATCGGGGGAGGTACACCATATATTTT.

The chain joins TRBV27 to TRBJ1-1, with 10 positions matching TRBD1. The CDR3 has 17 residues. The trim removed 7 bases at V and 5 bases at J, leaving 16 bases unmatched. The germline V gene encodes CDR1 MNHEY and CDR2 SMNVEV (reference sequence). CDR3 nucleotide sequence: TGTGCCAGCAAAAGACAGGGGGCGATAGGCGCTGGTACTGAAGCTTTCTTT. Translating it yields CASKRQGAIGAGTEAFF.

The CDR3 loop is CASSFPTGENNEQFF. CDR3 nucleotide sequence: TGTGCCAGCAGCTTTCCGACAGGGGAAAACAATGAGCAGTTCTTC. The V gene is TRBV11-3, the J gene TRBJ2-1; 8 positions match TRBD1. CDR1 and CDR2 (germline): SGHNT, YENEEA. This CDR3 region has 15 residues. V dropped 3 bases and J dropped 5; count of bases not matched to a gene: 6.